What follows are 26 T cell receptor beta chains derived from one specimen sequenced in a study of blood T cells in healthy people across ages. For the second PCR, which ran for roughly 6 to 12 cycles, a sample-barcoded 5' primer and a J-beta primer mix were used. TCRdb fed the 5' RACE reads into MiXCR, producing one record per CDR3 protein. The table shows around 990,000 distinct CDR3 sequences, with around 25% occurring only once. The sample was also reused in another study, on T cells of mothers and their children.

The sequenced sample was blood. These receptors were collected from a girl aged 2 to 10 in good health.

The chain couples TRBV9 to TRBJ2-7; TRBD1 aligns across 7 bases. CDR1 is SGDLS and CDR2 is YYNGEE in the germline V gene. The CDR3 length is 16 residues. V shed 0 bases and J 1 base; nucleotides not matched to a gene: 7. CDR3 sequence reads: CASSVGQGHLSYEQYF. DNA of the CDR3: TGTGCCAGCAGCGTAGGACAGGGCCACCTTTCCTACGAGCAGTACTTC. The whole variable domain, filled in from reference TRBV9 and TRBJ2-7, reads DSGVTQTPKHLITATGQRVTLRCSPRSGDLSVYWYQQSLDQGLQFLIQYYNGEERAKGNILERFSAQQFPDLHSELNLSSLELGDSALYFCASSVGQGHLSYEQYFGPGTRLTVT.

The CDR3 loop reads CASSLRLSSYNEQFF. In DNA, the CDR3 is TGTGCCAGCAGCTTGAGGTTAAGCTCCTACAATGAGCAGTTCTTC. This chain links TRBV5-4 with TRBJ2-1; D is unclear. Trimming took off 1 base at V and 0 bases at J, with 8 bases between the two ends. The CDR3 is 15 residues long. The germline V gene encodes CDR1 SGHNT and CDR2 YYREEE (reference sequence).

This chain connects TRBV28 to TRBJ2-7; the D gene is possibly TRBD2 (6 bases). Germline V lookup: CDR1 MDHEN, CDR2 SYDVKM. The V end lost 8 bases, the J end lost 4 bases, and 21 bases lay between the germline ends. CDR3 length: 15 amino acids. CDR3 amino acids: CASRIPGLNSYEQYF. In nucleotides, the CDR3 is TGTGCCAGCCGAATCCCGGGACTGAATTCTTACGAGCAGTACTTC. The full variable domain, completed using reference TRBV28 and TRBJ2-7, is DVKVTQSSRYLVKRTGEKVFLECVQDMDHENMFWYRQDPGLGLRLIYFSYDVKMKEKGDIPEGYSVSREKKERFSLILESASTNQTSMYLCASRIPGLNSYEQYFGPGTRLTVT.

This clonotype was picked up a small number of times. The chain recombines TRBV29-1 with TRBJ2-7; 8 bases are a match to TRBD2. CDR1 is SQVTM, CDR2 ANQGSEA, per germline. V shed 7 bases, J shed 4 bases, and the junction held 15 bases outside the gene matches. The CDR3 consists of 15 residues. CDR3 nucleotide sequence: TGCAGCGGCACCGGTTTTATTAGCGGGGTTTACGAGCAGTACTTC. Its protein is CSGTGFISGVYEQYF.

The V and J genes are TRBV28 and TRBJ2-7, with D possibly matching TRBD1 (5 bases). The V and J ends lost 8 bases and 3 bases respectively, with 14 bases between them. This CDR3 is built from 13 residues. CDR1 is MDHEN, CDR2 SYDVKM, per germline. The CDR3 loop reads CASRATDSYEQYF. For the CDR3, the DNA is TGTGCCAGCCGGGCAACAGACAGCTACGAGCAGTACTTC.

V is TRBV29-1 and J is TRBJ2-3; D may correspond to TRBD1 or TRBD2 (5 bases each). CDR1 is SQVTM and CDR2 is ANQGSEA in the germline V gene. The CDR3 is 13 amino acids. The DNA of the CDR3 is TGCATCATTCGGGACCATTTCACAGATACGCAGTATTTT. As protein: CIIRDHFTDTQYF.

The rearrangement joins TRBV20-1 to TRBJ2-3; D is uncertain. CDR3 length: 13 amino acids. The ends were cut back, 0 bases at V and 7 bases at J, with 11 bases in the middle. Looked up from germline, CDR1 is DFQATT and CDR2 is SNEGSKA (reference sequence). The CDR3 DNA follows: TGCAGTGCTAGAGATCAAAGAATGAATACGCAGTATTTT. This sequence encodes CSARDQRMNTQYF.

J is TRBJ2-5 and V is TRBV5-1, with D unclear. Matching the DNA end better, TRBJ2-1 makes the J call doubtful. From germline, CDR1 is SGHRS and CDR2 YFSETQ. The CDR3 extends over 14 amino acids. The CDR3 DNA reads as TGCGCCAGCAGCTCAGTATCCCCCCACAATGAGCAGTTCTTC. This sequence encodes CASSSVSPHNEQFF.

Comment on this clonotype: This clone may be a read error of a much larger clone one base away. This chain links TRBV6-2 or TRBV6-3 with TRBJ1-1, with D unresolved. There are 12 residues in the CDR3. Germline V lookup: CDR1 MNHEY, CDR2 SVGEGT. This CDR3 reads CASGYSTGEAFF. The CDR3 DNA sequence: TGTGCCAGCGGTTACTCGACGGGAGAAGCTTTCTTT.

The V call is TRBV5-1, the J call TRBJ2-1; D is unclear. The V gene lost 1 base and the J gene lost 9 bases, with 17 bases spanning the gap. The CDR3 covers 15 residues. The V gene's germline CDR1 is SGHRS and CDR2 YFSETQ. CDR3: CASSLSVVTPGEQFF. CDR3 nucleotides: TGCGCCAGCAGCTTGAGTGTTGTGACCCCCGGTGAGCAGTTCTTC.

This clonotype was seen a few times. The chain joins TRBV6-2 or TRBV6-3 to TRBJ1-1; D may be TRBD1 (6 bases). Germline CDR1 is MNHEY and CDR2 is SVGEGT. This CDR3 region has 15 residues. Trimming removed 4 bases from V and 0 bases from J, with 12 bases in between. The CDR3 spells CASSSRTEMNTEAFF. The CDR3 DNA sequence: TGTGCCAGCAGTTCCCGGACAGAAATGAACACTGAAGCTTTCTTT.

This rearrangement joins TRBV4-2 to TRBJ2-3, with TRBD2 identical over 12 bases. Germline V gene sequence: CDR1 LGHNA, CDR2 YNFKEQ. CDR3 length: 18 residues. J gave up 3 bases and V 0 bases, and 7 bases lay outside the gene matches. The chain's CDR3 is CASSQEPSGRAFTDTQYF. The CDR3 nucleotides are TGTGCCAGCAGCCAAGAACCTAGCGGGAGGGCCTTTACAGATACGCAGTATTTT.

The gene calls are TRBV6-1 and TRBJ2-3; 11 positions match TRBD1. V was pared by 2 bases and J by 6 bases, with 7 bases of the junction left unmatched. The length of the CDR3 is 16 residues. Germline loops: CDR1 MNHNS, CDR2 SASEGT. CDR3 nucleotides: TGTGCCAGCAGTGAATCTCGGGACAGGGGGATGGATACGCAGTATTTT. It codes for CASSESRDRGMDTQYF.

The CDR3 DNA reads TGTGCCAGCAGCTTAGTGGACTTCCGGGCCACCTATGGCTACACCTTC. It yields the protein CASSLVDFRATYGYTF. The rearrangement joins TRBV7-9 to TRBJ1-2; no definite D call. Germline assignment: CDR1 SEHNR and CDR2 FQNEAQ (reference sequence). This CDR3 has 16 amino acids. V lost 1 base to trimming and J lost 4 bases, with 16 bases between them.

This clonotype was seen a handful of times. The chain has TRBV6-6 and TRBJ1-3; TRBD1 might be the D (6 bases). Germline-derived CDR1 and CDR2 are MNHNY and SVGAGI (reference sequence). Trimming removed 5 bases from V and 4 bases from J, with 12 bases in between. The CDR3 is 14 amino acids. The CDR3 coding sequence is TGTGCCAGCAGTCAACAGGGAGGGGGAAACACCATATATTTT. Translated, it gives CASSQQGGGNTIYF.

The chain recombines TRBV29-1 with TRBJ1-1; D is unclear. Trimming removed 4 bases from V and 1 base from J, with 4 bases in between. The CDR3 is 11 residues long. Germline V gene sequence: CDR1 SQVTM, CDR2 ANQGSEA. CDR3 protein: CSVGWNTEAFF. As DNA, the CDR3 is TGCAGCGTTGGTTGGAACACTGAAGCTTTCTTT.

The J gene is TRBJ2-7, the V gene TRBV29-1, with D perhaps matching TRBD1 (5 bases). The CDR3 has 12 residues. CDR1 is SQVTM, CDR2 ANQGSEA, per germline. The V and J ends lost 4 bases and 6 bases respectively, with 13 bases between them. The CDR3 DNA follows: TGCAGCGTTGTTAGAACAGGTAGCGAGCAGTACTTC. This translates into CSVVRTGSEQYF.

The chain uses TRBV7-9 and TRBJ2-3, with 8 bases matching TRBD2. Per germline, CDR1 SEHNR and CDR2 FQNEAQ (reference sequence). CDR3 length equals 16 residues. The V gene end was trimmed by 5 bases and the J gene end by 2 bases; junction bases not matched to a gene: 9. Here the CDR3 DNA reads TGTGCCAGCAGCCCTCGGGGGGGCAACCTCACAGATACGCAGTATTTT. This codes for CASSPRGGNLTDTQYF.

In its sample, this clonotype was seen a few times. The V and J genes are TRBV2 and TRBJ2-5, with D uncertain. The last part of the DNA fits TRBJ2-1 better; the J call may be wrong. CDR1 and CDR2 from the germline V gene are SNHLY and FYNNEI. The length of the CDR3 is 11 residues. The CDR3 region is CAWFLYNEQFF. CDR3 DNA: TGTGCCTGGTTCTTATACAATGAGCAGTTCTTC.

V usage is TRBV7-8 and J usage is TRBJ1-6, with D unresolved. Trimming cost V 1 base and J 6 bases, with 13 bases left between them. Germline CDR1 SGHVS, CDR2 FQNEAQ. This CDR3 has 16 residues. In DNA, the CDR3 is TGTGCCAGCAGCTTAGTTATCCGACGGTCTAATTCACCCCTCCACTTT. It encodes CASSLVIRRSNSPLHF.

This clonotype was counted a few times. The CDR3 loop reads CASSYGRNPLNEQYF. For the CDR3, the DNA is TGTGCCAGCAGTTACGGACGGAATCCACTAAATGAGCAGTACTTC. J is TRBJ2-1 and V is TRBV6-5; D not resolved. The J call could be wrong; TRBJ2-7 is a better fit for the DNA end. The CDR3 runs to 15 residues. The germline CDR1 and CDR2 sequences are MNHEY and SVGAGI.

This chain connects TRBV13 to TRBJ2-5; D is possibly TRBD1 (6 bases). Trimming stripped 3 bases from V and 0 bases from J, with 14 bases between. The CDR3 runs to 16 residues. Germline lookup yields CDR1 PRHDT and CDR2 FYEKMQ (reference sequence). CDR3 protein: CASSFNRVPYQETQYF. CDR3 nucleotide sequence: TGTGCCAGCAGCTTCAACAGGGTACCCTACCAAGAGACCCAGTACTTC.

The chain has TRBV2 and TRBJ2-3; D possibly corresponds to TRBD2 (6 bases). CDR1 SNHLY and CDR2 FYNNEI come from the germline V gene. This CDR3 comprises 15 residues. Trimming removed 7 bases at V and 3 bases at J, with 17 bases between. As DNA, the CDR3 is TGTGCCAGCACCGAACCCGGACTATTGACAGATACGCAGTATTTT. It specifies CASTEPGLLTDTQYF.

The rearrangement links TRBV6-6 to TRBJ2-1, with D perhaps TRBD1 or TRBD2 (5 bases each). The assigned J gene may be wrong: the sequence end matches TRBJ2-5 better. There are 15 residues in the CDR3. The germline V gene has CDR1 MNHNY and CDR2 SVGAGI (reference sequence). The CDR3 loop is CASSYSFVGEETQYF. For the CDR3, the DNA is TGTGCCAGCAGTTACTCTTTTGTGGGGGAAGAGACCCAGTACTTC.

In DNA form, the CDR3 reads TGTGCCAGCAAAGAGGGTGGCCATGAGCAGTTCTTC. This translates into CASKEGGHEQFF. J is TRBJ2-1 and V is TRBV7-8; weak D call: TRBD2 (5 bases). The CDR3 totals 12 residues. Trimming pared 7 bases from V and 8 bases from J, leaving 12 bases between. CDR1 is SGHVS, CDR2 FQNEAQ, per germline.

The DNA for the CDR3 is TGTGCCAGCTCAGGTGGCAAAAACATTCAGTACTTC. Translating gives CASSGGKNIQYF. The chain has TRBV18 and TRBJ2-4; no firm D call. Germline V gene sequence: CDR1 KGHSH, CDR2 LQKENI. The CDR3 consists of 12 residues. V was pared by 5 bases and J by 3 bases, with 5 bases between.